The clone carrying this TCR beta chain appeared a single time. Its antigen is not identified. The donors were part of the validation cohort of 95 to 150 subjects. That cohort was separate from the first cohort, which comprised several hundred subjects. The data are from a study of cytomegalovirus exposure and HLA in healthy donors. Background on the study: The 95 to 150 validation repertoires were produced on the same platform as the roughly 700 repertoires of the first cohort. This was reported in a later analysis.

Study-wide results and limits: It was confirmed in vitro that three of the CMV-associated chains were specific for CMV antigens. Clusters of TCRs from the first cohort tended to co-occur in the 120 validation repertoires (as a later analysis found).

This CDR3 spans 14 amino acids. Germline V lookup: CDR1 SGHDT, CDR2 YYEEEE. Trimming at V came to 4 bases and at J to 1 base, leaving 3 bases not matched to a gene. Profiling relied on immunoSEQ multiplex PCR, and the TCRdb table lists in-frame clones only, not all of them. The sample lists 35,000 to 55,000 clones; roughly 93% were seen once. The source is a woman under 30 in good health and CMV-seronegative. Sequencing was performed on PBMCs. The chain couples TRBV5-6 to TRBJ2-5, with 8 nucleotides matching TRBD1. CDR3: CASSRTGSQETQYF. CDR3 DNA sequence: TGTGCCAGCAGCCGGACAGGGTCCCAAGAGACCCAGTACTTC.